The 16 T cell receptor beta chains below come from one sample, sequenced in a study of T cell clusters in autoimmune cytopenias. Multiplex touch-down PCR amplified TRB using TRB-A and TRB-B pools in one tube. One entry per CDR3 protein, without DNA, is what TCRdb gives after re-calling the multiplex PCR reads. The sample has some 2,500 distinct CDR3 sequences. Roughly 40,000 genome equivalents of blood DNA were amplified for TRB. Sequencing was done on a sample of peripheral blood. These receptors were obtained from a human donor with an autoimmune cytopenia or autoimmune hepatitis (not recorded which).

V gene TRBV5-1 combines with J gene TRBJ2-7; the TCRdb D gene call, TRBD1, has no DNA to confirm it. The CDR3 loop spans 14 amino acids. Germline V gives CDR1 SGHRS, CDR2 YFSETQ. The CDR3 protein is CASSPLAATYEQYF.

V is TRBV6-6 and J is TRBJ2-5; TCRdb lists TRBD2, though no DNA is available to test this call. Germline V gene data show CDR1 as MNHNY and CDR2 as SVGAGI (reference sequence). This CDR3 is built from 19 residues. CDR3 sequence reads: CASARDLAIRAGGQETQYF.

The chain is built from TRBV5-1 and TRBJ2-5; TCRdb's D gene call, TRBD1, goes unchecked for lack of DNA. Germline V gives CDR1 SGHRS, CDR2 YFSETQ. The CDR3 has 18 amino acids. CDR3 in amino acids: CASSFFTSSGGGGETQYF. Full variable domain (outside the CDR3, taken from reference TRBV5-1 and TRBJ2-5): KAGVTQTPRYLIKTRGQQVTLSCSPISGHRSVSWYQQTPGQGLQFLFEYFSETQRNKGNFPGRFSGRQFSNSRSEMNVSTLELGDSALYLCASSFFTSSGGGGETQYFGPGTRLLVL.

By frequency, this clonotype is medium-sized. The chain's CDR3 is CASSNGLAFSYEQYF. The chain recombines TRBV5-1 with TRBJ2-7; lacking DNA, the TRBD2 call made by TCRdb goes unchecked. CDR1 is SGHRS, CDR2 YFSETQ, per germline. The CDR3 covers 15 residues.

This clonotype is labeled medium-sized (0.01 to 0.1%) based on frequency. This chain links TRBV5-6 with TRBJ1-4; TCRdb names TRBD1, which stays unverified in the absence of DNA. There are 16 residues in the CDR3. Looked up from germline, CDR1 is SGHDT and CDR2 is YYEEEE. CDR3: CASSTPGTGGGEKLFF.

The chain uses TRBV6-5 and TRBJ1-1; TCRdb's assignment of TRBD1 cannot be checked, as there is no DNA. The CDR3 loop spans 16 amino acids. Germline values: CDR1 MNHEY, CDR2 SVGAGI. CDR3 protein: CASSSPRSAGGTEAFF.

The chain carries TRBV24-1 and TRBJ2-5; lacking DNA, the TRBD1 call made by TCRdb goes unchecked. The CDR3 has 15 residues. Germline V CDR1 and CDR2: KGHDR, SFDVKD. Here the CDR3 reads CATRHPQGCQETQYF.

This clonotype is called medium-sized based on its frequency. This chain connects TRBV6-1 to TRBJ2-2; TCRdb indicates TRBD1, and absent DNA this call remains unverified. In germline, CDR1 is MNHNS, CDR2 SASEGT. This CDR3 region has 14 residues. The CDR3 loop is CASKAGAYTGELFF.

The rearrangement joins TRBV29-1 to TRBJ1-2; with no DNA, the TCRdb D assignment of TRBD1 cannot be verified. The CDR3 totals 14 residues. CDR1 and CDR2 (germline): SQVTM, ANQGSEA. The CDR3 sequence: CSVDLSWAGAGYTF.

The V and J genes are TRBV2 and TRBJ1-3. The germline CDR1 and CDR2 sequences are SNHLY and FYNNEI. This CDR3 region has 13 residues. The CDR3 reads CASSEGRGNTIYF.

This sequence joins TRBV6-5 and TRBJ2-3; TCRdb lists TRBD1, though no DNA is available to test this call. Germline loops: CDR1 MNHEY, CDR2 SVGAGI. This CDR3 region has 13 residues. The CDR3 region is CASTYPGTDTQYF.

This clonotype is labeled medium-sized based on frequency. V usage is TRBV6-5 and J usage is TRBJ2-1; checking the TCRdb D call of TRBD1 is not possible without DNA. The CDR3 covers 16 residues. Germline-derived CDR1 and CDR2 are MNHEY and SVGAGI. CDR3 protein: CASSLGTGGNYNEQFF.

This clonotype ranks as medium-sized (0.01 to 0.1%) in terms of frequency. The chain combines TRBV30 with TRBJ2-7; TCRdb's D call of TRBD1 is untestable without DNA. The CDR3 extends over 12 amino acids. Germline V gene lookup returns CDR1 GTSNPN and CDR2 SVGIG (reference sequence). CDR3 residues: CAWTSGQGEQYF.

V and J are TRBV5-1 and TRBJ2-1; absent DNA, TCRdb's TRBD1 call cannot be checked. Germline-derived CDR1 and CDR2 are SGHRS and YFSETQ. The CDR3 has 15 residues. The CDR3 sequence: CASSRTGGLYNEQFF. Full variable domain (outside the CDR3, taken from reference TRBV5-1 and TRBJ2-1): KAGVTQTPRYLIKTRGQQVTLSCSPISGHRSVSWYQQTPGQGLQFLFEYFSETQRNKGNFPGRFSGRQFSNSRSEMNVSTLELGDSALYLCASSRTGGLYNEQFFGPGTRLTVL.

Considering frequency, this clonotype is medium-sized (0.01 to 0.1%). The chain uses TRBV19 and TRBJ1-1. The CDR3 has 12 amino acids. Germline-derived CDR1 and CDR2 are LNHDA and SQIVND (reference sequence). The CDR3 loop is CASSMGIGRAFF.

The J gene is TRBJ2-3, the V gene TRBV30; absent DNA, TCRdb's TRBD2 call cannot be checked. CDR1 GTSNPN and CDR2 SVGIG come from the germline V gene (reference sequence). This CDR3 region has 15 residues. The CDR3 sequence is CAWSLEGRSTDTQYF.